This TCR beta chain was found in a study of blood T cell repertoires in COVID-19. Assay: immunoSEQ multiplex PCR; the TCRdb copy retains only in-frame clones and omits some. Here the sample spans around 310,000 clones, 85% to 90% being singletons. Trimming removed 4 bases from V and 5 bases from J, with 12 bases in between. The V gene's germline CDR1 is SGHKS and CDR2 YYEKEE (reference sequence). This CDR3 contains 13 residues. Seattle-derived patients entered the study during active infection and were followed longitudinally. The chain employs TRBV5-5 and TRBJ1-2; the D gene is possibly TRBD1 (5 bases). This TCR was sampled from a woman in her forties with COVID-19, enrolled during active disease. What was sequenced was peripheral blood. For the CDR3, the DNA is TGTGCCAGCAGCCTAGACAGAGTTTATGGCTACACCTTC. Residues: CASSLDRVYGYTF.